This T cell receptor beta chain was captured in a study of cytomegalovirus exposure and HLA in healthy donors. Study in general: Approximately 190 million T cells yielded 100 million to 130 million unique TCR beta sequences, as an earlier analysis found. Assignment to the Caucasian-associated ancestry cluster applied to more than 75% of the approximately 400 genotyped donors.

Germline V gene lookup returns CDR1 SGDLS and CDR2 YYNGEE. V was pared by 0 bases and J by 7 bases, with 7 bases between. The CDR3 spans 13 residues. The PCR was carried out with 60 Vbeta primers and 13 Jbeta primers. Assay: immunoSEQ multiplex PCR; the TCRdb copy retains only in-frame clones and omits some. This table has 150,000 to 200,000 clones, about 81% appearing once. This TCR came from a woman aged 50 to 65 in good health and CMV-seropositive. Input material: PBMCs. The chain carries TRBV9 and TRBJ2-2; no firm D call. The CDR3 is CASSVAAVGELFF. The CDR3 nucleotides read TGTGCCAGCAGCGTAGCGGCGGTCGGGGAGCTGTTTTTT.